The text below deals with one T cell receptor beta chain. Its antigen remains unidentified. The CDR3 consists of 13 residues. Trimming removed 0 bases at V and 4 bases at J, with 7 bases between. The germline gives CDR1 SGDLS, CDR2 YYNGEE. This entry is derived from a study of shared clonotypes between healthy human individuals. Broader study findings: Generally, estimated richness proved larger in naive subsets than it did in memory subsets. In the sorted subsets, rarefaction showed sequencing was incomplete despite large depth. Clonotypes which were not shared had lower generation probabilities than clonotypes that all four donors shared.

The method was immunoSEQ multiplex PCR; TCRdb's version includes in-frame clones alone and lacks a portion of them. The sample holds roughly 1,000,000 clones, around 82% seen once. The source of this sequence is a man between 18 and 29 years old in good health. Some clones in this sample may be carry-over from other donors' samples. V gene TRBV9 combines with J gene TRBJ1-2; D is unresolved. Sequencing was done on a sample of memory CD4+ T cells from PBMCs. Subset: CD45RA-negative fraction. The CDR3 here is CASSVGHLYGYTF. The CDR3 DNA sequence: TGTGCCAGCAGCGTAGGACACCTCTATGGCTACACCTTC.